This TCR beta chain was captured in a study of T cell responses to AZD1222 COVID-19 vaccine. Analysis merged second doses at about 4 or about 12 weeks. Comment on this clone: Its antigen is currently unknown.

Some clones are missing from TCRdb's copy, which holds only in-frame ones; the method was immunoSEQ multiplex PCR. The sample contains more than 150,000 clones, around nine tenths of which appear only once. V was clipped by 7 bases and J by 7 bases, with 19 bases between them. CDR1 and CDR2 (germline): SEHNR, FQNEAQ (reference sequence). The CDR3 totals 14 residues. The study, taken as a whole, reports: Repertoires were collected only later (after the peak T cell response had occurred). The reported proportion of spike-specific TCRs targeting unmutated variant regions was nearly half. Clonal diversity may have been underestimated, and the donors were mostly white British, with more females than males.

The sample was peripheral blood, taken 28 days after the second AZD1222 dose. The chain links TRBV7-9 to TRBJ1-1; tentatively, D is TRBD1 (6 bases). The clonotype originates from an adult who received the AZD1222 COVID-19 vaccine. The CDR3 DNA sequence: TGTGCCAGCATCCCGCGGGGGGCTAGTGATGAAGCTTTCTTT. This translates into CASIPRGASDEAFF.